These T cell receptor beta chains were read from a single sample in a study of cytomegalovirus exposure and HLA in healthy donors. The data were produced by immunoSEQ multiplex PCR, yet TCRdb's version contains in-frame clones alone and is incomplete. The table includes a few hundred thousand clones, approximately 86% detected once. Sequencing input: PBMCs. The receptors originated from a woman aged 18 to 35 in good health and CMV-seronegative. Both conserved end residues are part of each CDR3. D genes are given only for firm matches. Clone size is given for some rows only: seen once, a few or many times, or a class if the clone is expanded.

CDR3	DNA	V	J	size	D
CASSPRLAGGPTDTQYF	TGTGCCAGCAGTCCTCGACTAGCGGGAGGGCCAACAGATACGCAGTATTTT	TRBV7-2	TRBJ2-3	once	TRBD2
CASSLYSRPGLAGGRKTQYF	TGTGCCAGCAGTTTATATTCGAGGCCGGGACTAGCGGGAGGGAGGAAGACCCAGTACTTC	TRBV28	TRBJ2-5	.	TRBD2
CASSLPTGVFTEAFF	TGTGCCAGCAGTTTACCGACAGGGGTGTTCACTGAAGCTTTCTTT	TRBV28	TRBJ1-1	.	TRBD1
CASAGRRLQNIQYF	TGTGCCAGCGCGGGCCGCCGCCTGCAAAACATTCAGTACTTC	TRBV13	TRBJ2-4	few	.
CASSFYGPTSTSSYNEQFF	TGTGCCAGCAGTTTTTACGGTCCTACTAGCACAAGCTCCTACAATGAGCAGTTCTTC	TRBV27	TRBJ2-1	.	.
CASSPWGQGEADTQYF	TGTGCCAGCAGTCCTTGGGGGCAGGGTGAGGCAGATACGCAGTATTTT	TRBV27	TRBJ2-3	.	.
CASSGDRAGGDETQYF	TGTGCCAGCAGCGGAGATAGGGCGGGAGGGGACGAGACCCAGTACTTC	TRBV2	TRBJ2-5	.	TRBD2
CAWSVGDRDEQFF	TGTGCCTGGAGTGTAGGGGACAGGGATGAGCAGTTCTTC	TRBV30	TRBJ2-1	.	TRBD1
CASSEGLGALYGYTF	TGTGCCAGCAGTGAGGGTCTGGGGGCCCTATATGGCTACACCTTC	TRBV2	TRBJ1-2	.	.
CASSFPVEQYF	TGTGCCAGCAGCTTCCCAGTCGAGCAGTACTTC	TRBV11-3	TRBJ2-7	few	.
CASSLGLAPDNEQFF	TGTGCCAGCAGCCTAGGACTAGCCCCGGACAATGAGCAGTTCTTC	TRBV7-8	TRBJ2-1	.	TRBD2
CASSLAQTSGRVRDTQYF	TGCGCCAGCAGCTTGGCCCAGACTAGCGGGAGAGTTAGAGATACGCAGTATTTT	TRBV5-1	TRBJ2-3	.	TRBD2
CASSLSPPPGEAFF	TGTGCCAGCAGTTTATCACCCCCTCCCGGTGAAGCTTTCTTT	TRBV27	TRBJ1-1	.	.
CAWSASGYEQYF	TGTGCCTGGAGTGCCTCAGGCTACGAGCAGTACTTC	TRBV30	TRBJ2-7	few	.
CASSLGFNRANEQFF	TGTGCCAGCAGCTTAGGGTTCAACAGGGCCAATGAGCAGTTCTTC	TRBV11-2	TRBJ2-1	.	.
CAWSVRRVRDYGYTF	TGTGCCTGGAGTGTACGGAGGGTTCGGGACTATGGCTACACCTTC	TRBV30	TRBJ1-2	few	.
CASSPQEIEQYF	TGTGCCAGCAGCCCACAGGAGATCGAGCAGTACTTC	TRBV7-9	TRBJ2-7	.	.
CASSLAGGTGANVLTF	TGTGCCAGCAGCTTGGCTGGAGGTACTGGGGCCAACGTCCTGACTTTC	TRBV5-4	TRBJ2-6	.	.
CASSQDFAASLLDEQYF	TGTGCCAGCAGCCAAGATTTCGCGGCTAGTTTGTTGGACGAGCAGTACTTC	TRBV4-2	TRBJ2-7	.	.
CASSSGQGIYEQYF	TGTGCCAGCAGTTCGGGACAGGGGATCTACGAGCAGTACTTC	TRBV27	TRBJ2-7	.	TRBD1
CASSEHNQPQHF	TGTGCCAGCAGTGAACACAATCAGCCCCAGCATTTT	TRBV6-1	TRBJ1-5	once	.
CASSPPGRKLAGGPNEQFF	TGTGCCAGCTCACCACCGGGGCGAAAGCTAGCGGGAGGGCCCAATGAGCAGTTCTTC	TRBV18	TRBJ2-1	once	TRBD2
CASNLAGENEQFF	TGTGCCAGCAATTTAGCAGGGGAGAATGAGCAGTTCTTC	TRBV28	TRBJ2-1	.	.
CASRGTSASYNEQFF	TGTGCCAGCAGGGGGACTAGCGCATCTTACAATGAGCAGTTCTTC	TRBV28	TRBJ2-1	.	TRBD2
CASSPLQVNTEAFF	TGTGCCAGCAGCCCTCTTCAGGTGAACACTGAAGCTTTCTTT	TRBV28	TRBJ1-1	.	.
CASSPGTSGTDTQYF	TGTGCCAGCTCACCAGGGACTAGCGGCACAGATACGCAGTATTTT	TRBV18	TRBJ2-3	.	TRBD2
CASTQQGGQETQYF	TGTGCCAGCACGCAACAGGGGGGTCAAGAGACCCAGTACTTC	TRBV2	TRBJ2-5	.	TRBD1
CAWSLDRTYEQYF	TGTGCCTGGAGTCTCGACAGGACCTACGAGCAGTACTTC	TRBV30	TRBJ2-7	.	.
CASSPLDRGGNTIYF	TGTGCCAGCTCACCACTTGACAGGGGTGGAAACACCATATATTTT	TRBV18	TRBJ1-3	.	TRBD1
CASSVSLTGINEKLFF	TGCGCCAGCAGCGTCTCCCTAACAGGGATTAATGAAAAACTGTTTTTT	TRBV5-1	TRBJ1-4	once	.
CASSLRDTSFANTGELFF	TGCGCCAGCAGCCTCCGGGACACCTCGTTCGCGAACACCGGGGAGCTGTTTTTT	TRBV4-1	TRBJ2-2	.	.